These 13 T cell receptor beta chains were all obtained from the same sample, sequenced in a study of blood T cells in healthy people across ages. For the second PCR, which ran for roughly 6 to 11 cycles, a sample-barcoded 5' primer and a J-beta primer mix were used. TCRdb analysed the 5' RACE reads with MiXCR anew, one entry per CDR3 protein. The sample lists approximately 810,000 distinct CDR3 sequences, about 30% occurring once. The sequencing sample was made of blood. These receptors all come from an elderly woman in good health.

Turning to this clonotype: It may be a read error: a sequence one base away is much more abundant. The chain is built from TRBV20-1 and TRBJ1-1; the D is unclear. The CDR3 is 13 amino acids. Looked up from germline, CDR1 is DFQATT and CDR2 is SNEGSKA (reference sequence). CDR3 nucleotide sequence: TGCAGTACTAGCAGTGGGTTTGGCACTGAAGCTTTCTTT. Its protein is CSTSSGFGTEAFF.

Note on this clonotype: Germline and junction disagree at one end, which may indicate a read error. The CDR3 loop reads CASSLVSAGKLFF. CDR3 sequence (DNA): TGTGCCAGCAGCTTAGTATCTGCCGGGAAGCTGTTTTTT. The chain has TRBV7-9 and TRBJ2-2, with D possibly being TRBD2 (5 bases). The CDR3 length is 13 residues. Germline V gene sequence: CDR1 SEHNR, CDR2 FQNEAQ (reference sequence).

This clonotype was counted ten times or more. CDR3 residues: CASSEYGGQVDGYTF. The CDR3 bases are TGTGCCAGCAGTGAATATGGGGGTCAGGTGGATGGCTACACCTTC. The chain has TRBV25-1 and TRBJ1-2; the D gene is possibly TRBD1 (5 bases). V gave up 0 bases and J gave up 6 bases, with 14 bases separating them. CDR3 length: 15 amino acids. Germline CDR1 and CDR2: MGHDK and SYGVNS.

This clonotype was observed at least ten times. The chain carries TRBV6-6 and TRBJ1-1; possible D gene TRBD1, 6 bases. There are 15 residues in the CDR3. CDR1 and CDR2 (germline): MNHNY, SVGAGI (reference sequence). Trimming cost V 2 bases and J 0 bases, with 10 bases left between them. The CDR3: CASSYGAGVNTEAFF. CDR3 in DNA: TGTGCCAGCAGTTACGGGGCAGGGGTGAACACTGAAGCTTTCTTT.

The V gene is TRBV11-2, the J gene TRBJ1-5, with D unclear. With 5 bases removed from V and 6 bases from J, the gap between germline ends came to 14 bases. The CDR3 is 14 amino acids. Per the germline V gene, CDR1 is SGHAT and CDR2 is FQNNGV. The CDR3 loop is CASSRDLIGQPQHF. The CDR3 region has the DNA TGTGCCAGCAGCCGAGACCTGATCGGTCAGCCCCAGCATTTT.

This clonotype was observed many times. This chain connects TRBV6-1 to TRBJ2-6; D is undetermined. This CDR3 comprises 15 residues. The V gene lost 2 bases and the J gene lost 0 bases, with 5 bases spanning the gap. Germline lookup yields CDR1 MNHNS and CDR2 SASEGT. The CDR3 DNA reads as TGTGCCAGCAGTGAATTCTTCTCTGGGGCCAACGTCCTGACTTTC. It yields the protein CASSEFFSGANVLTF.

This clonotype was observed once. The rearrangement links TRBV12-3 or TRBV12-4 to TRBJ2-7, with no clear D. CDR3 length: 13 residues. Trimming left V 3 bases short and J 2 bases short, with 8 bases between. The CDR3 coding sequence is TGTGCCAGCAGTTTGCGGTTTACCTACGAGCAGTACTTC. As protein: CASSLRFTYEQYF.

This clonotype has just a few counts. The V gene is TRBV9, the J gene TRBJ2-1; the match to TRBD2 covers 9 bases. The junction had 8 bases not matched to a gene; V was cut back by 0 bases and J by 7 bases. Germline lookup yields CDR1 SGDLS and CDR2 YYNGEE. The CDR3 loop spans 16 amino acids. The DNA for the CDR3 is TGTGCCAGCAGCGTAGGAAGCGGGGGGAGGGGGAATGAGCAGTTCTTC. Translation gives CASSVGSGGRGNEQFF.

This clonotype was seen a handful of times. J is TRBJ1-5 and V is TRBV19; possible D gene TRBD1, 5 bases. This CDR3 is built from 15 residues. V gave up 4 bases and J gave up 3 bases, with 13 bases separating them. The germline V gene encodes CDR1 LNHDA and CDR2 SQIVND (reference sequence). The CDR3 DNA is TGTGCCAGTAGTAGTACCGACAGCTACAATCAGCCCCAGCATTTT. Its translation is CASSSTDSYNQPQHF.

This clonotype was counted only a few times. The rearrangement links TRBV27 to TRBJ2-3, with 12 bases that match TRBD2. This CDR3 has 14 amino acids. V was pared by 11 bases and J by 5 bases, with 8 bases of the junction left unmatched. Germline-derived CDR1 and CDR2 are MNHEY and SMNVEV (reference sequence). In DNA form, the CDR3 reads TGTGCCGCCTCTAGCGGGGGGGCGAGAGATACGCAGTATTTT. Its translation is CAASSGGARDTQYF.

The CDR3 DNA reads as TGTGCCAGCAGCTTGGGAGTTTACAGGGCCAATCAGCCCCAGCATTTT. Residues: CASSLGVYRANQPQHF. The rearrangement links TRBV5-6 to TRBJ1-5; possible D gene TRBD1, 6 bases. The CDR3 sequence is 16 residues long. Germline V gene lookup returns CDR1 SGHDT and CDR2 YYEEEE. Trimming removed 0 bases at V and 3 bases at J, with 13 bases between.

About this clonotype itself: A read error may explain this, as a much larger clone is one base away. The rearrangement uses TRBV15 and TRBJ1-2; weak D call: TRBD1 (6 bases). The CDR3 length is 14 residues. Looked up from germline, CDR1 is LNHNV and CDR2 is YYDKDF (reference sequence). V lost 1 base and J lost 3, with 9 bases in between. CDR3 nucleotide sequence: TGTGCCACCAGCAGAGCCTCAGGGGACTATGGCTACACCTTC. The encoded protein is CATSRASGDYGYTF.

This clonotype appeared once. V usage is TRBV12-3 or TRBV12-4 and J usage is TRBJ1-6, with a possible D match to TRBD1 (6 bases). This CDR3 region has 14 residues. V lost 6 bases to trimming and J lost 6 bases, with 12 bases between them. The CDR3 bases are TGTGCCAGCAGCTTTGACAGGAGTAATTCACCCCTCCACTTT. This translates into CASSFDRSNSPLHF.